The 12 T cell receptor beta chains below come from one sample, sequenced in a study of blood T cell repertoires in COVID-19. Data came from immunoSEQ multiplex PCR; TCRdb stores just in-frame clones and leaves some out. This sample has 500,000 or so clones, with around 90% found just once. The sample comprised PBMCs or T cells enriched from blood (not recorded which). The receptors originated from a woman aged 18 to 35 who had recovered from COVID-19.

The DNA for the CDR3 is TGCAGCGTTGACCTCCCCGTAGGGGCCAACGTCCTGACTTTC. Translated: CSVDLPVGANVLTF. The chain employs TRBV29-1 and TRBJ2-6; D not certain. This CDR3 contains 14 residues. Germline V gives CDR1 SQVTM, CDR2 ANQGSEA. Trimming removed 3 bases from V and 4 bases from J, with 10 bases in between.

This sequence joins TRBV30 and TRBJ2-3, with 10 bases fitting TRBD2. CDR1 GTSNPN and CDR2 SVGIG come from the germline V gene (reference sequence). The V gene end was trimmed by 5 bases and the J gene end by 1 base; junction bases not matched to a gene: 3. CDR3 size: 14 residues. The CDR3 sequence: CAWGAGGGTDTQYF. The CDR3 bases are TGTGCCTGGGGAGCGGGGGGGGGCACAGATACGCAGTATTTT.

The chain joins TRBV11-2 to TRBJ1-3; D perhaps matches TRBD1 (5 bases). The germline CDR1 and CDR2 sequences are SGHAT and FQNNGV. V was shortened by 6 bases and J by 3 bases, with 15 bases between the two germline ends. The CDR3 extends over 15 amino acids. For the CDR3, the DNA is TGTGCCAGCAGAACGCAGGGTTATGGTGGAAACACCATATATTTT. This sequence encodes CASRTQGYGGNTIYF.

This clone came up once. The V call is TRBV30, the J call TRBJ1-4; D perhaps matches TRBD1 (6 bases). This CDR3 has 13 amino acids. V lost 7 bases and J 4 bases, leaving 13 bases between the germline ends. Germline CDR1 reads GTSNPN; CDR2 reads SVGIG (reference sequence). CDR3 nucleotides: TGTGCCTACACGGGACACCTTAATGAAAAACTGTTTTTT. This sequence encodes CAYTGHLNEKLFF.

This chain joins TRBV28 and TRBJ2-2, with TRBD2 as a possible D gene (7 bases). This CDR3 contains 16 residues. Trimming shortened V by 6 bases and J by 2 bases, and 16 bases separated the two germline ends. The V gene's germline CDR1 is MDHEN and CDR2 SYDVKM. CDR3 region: CASRLIGGPNTGELFF. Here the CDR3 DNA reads TGTGCCAGCAGACTCATCGGGGGGCCAAACACCGGGGAGCTGTTTTTT.

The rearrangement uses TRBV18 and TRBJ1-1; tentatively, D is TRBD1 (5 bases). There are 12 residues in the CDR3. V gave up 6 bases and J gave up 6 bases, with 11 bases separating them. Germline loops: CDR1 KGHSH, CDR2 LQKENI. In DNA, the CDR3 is TGTGCCAGCTCTACCGGGACTTCTGAAGCTTTCTTT. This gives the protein CASSTGTSEAFF.

CDR3 residues: CASSRSREGGYTF. The CDR3 region has the DNA TGTGCCAGCAGTCGTTCAAGGGAGGGTGGCTACACCTTC. The rearrangement links TRBV28 to TRBJ1-2; D gene unclear. There are 13 residues in the CDR3. Germline V lookup: CDR1 MDHEN, CDR2 SYDVKM. Trimming stripped 5 bases from V and 7 bases from J, with 14 bases between.

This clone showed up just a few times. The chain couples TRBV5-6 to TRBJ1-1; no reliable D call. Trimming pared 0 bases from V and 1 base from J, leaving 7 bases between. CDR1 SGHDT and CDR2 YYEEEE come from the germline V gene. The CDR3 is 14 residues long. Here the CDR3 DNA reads TGTGCCAGCAGCTTGGACACCCAGAACACTGAAGCTTTCTTT. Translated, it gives CASSLDTQNTEAFF.

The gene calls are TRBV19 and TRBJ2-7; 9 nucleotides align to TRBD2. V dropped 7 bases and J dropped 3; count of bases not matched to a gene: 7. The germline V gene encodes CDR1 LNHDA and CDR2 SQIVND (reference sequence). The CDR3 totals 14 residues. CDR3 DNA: TGTGCCAGTACCTTTAGCGGGGGTGGCTACGAGCAGTACTTC. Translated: CASTFSGGGYEQYF.

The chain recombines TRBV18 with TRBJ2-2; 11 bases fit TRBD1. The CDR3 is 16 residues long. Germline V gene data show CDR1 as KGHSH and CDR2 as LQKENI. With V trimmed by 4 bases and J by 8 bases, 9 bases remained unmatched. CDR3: CASSQRTGGASGELFF. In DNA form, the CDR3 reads TGTGCCAGCTCACAAAGGACAGGGGGCGCATCGGGGGAGCTGTTTTTT.

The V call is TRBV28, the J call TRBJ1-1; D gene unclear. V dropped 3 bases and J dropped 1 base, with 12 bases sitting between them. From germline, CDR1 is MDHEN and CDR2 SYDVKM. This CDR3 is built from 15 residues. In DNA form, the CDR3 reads TGTGCCAGCAGTTTTCTCGGAGGCTCGAACACTGAAGCTTTCTTT. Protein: CASSFLGGSNTEAFF.

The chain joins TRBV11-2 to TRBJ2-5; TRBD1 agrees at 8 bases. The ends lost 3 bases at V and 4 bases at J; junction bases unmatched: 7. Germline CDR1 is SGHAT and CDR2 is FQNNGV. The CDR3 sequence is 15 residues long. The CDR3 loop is CASSLTGDEVETQYF. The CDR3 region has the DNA TGTGCCAGCAGCTTGACAGGGGATGAGGTAGAGACCCAGTACTTC.